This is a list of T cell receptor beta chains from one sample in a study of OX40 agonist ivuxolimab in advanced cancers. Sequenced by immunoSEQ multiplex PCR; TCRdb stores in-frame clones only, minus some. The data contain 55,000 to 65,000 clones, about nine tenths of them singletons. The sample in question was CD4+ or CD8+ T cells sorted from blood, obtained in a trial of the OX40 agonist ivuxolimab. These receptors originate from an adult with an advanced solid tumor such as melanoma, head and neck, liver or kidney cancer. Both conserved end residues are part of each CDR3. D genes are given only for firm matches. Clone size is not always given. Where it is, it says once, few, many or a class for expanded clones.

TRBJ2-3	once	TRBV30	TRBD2	TGTGCCTGGAGTTCTGGGACTAGCGGGAGCACAGATACGCAGTATTTT	CAWSSGTSGSTDTQYF
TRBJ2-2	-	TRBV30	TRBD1	TGTGCCTGGAGTGCCCGGGACAGATACACCGGGGAGCTGTTTTTT	CAWSARDRYTGELFF
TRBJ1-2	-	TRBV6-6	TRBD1	TGTGCCAGCAGAAAGGGGACAGGGAGTTATGGCTACACCTTC	CASRKGTGSYGYTF
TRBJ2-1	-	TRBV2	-	TGTGCCAGCAGGGATCTAGTGGGCTCCTACAATGAGCAGTTCTTC	CASRDLVGSYNEQFF
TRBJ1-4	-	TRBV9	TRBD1	TGTGCCAGCAGCGTAGCAGGGGGGATCCGGGAAAAACTGTTTTTT	CASSVAGGIREKLFF
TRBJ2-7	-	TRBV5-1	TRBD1	TGCGCCAGCACCGTACAGGGGAGCTCCTACGAGCAGTACTTC	CASTVQGSSYEQYF
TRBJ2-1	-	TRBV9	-	TGTGCCAGCAGCGTAGGGGGAGGAAGCGGCTACAATGAGCAGTTCTTC	CASSVGGGSGYNEQFF
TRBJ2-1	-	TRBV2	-	TGTGCCAGCACAGCACAGTTGGGCATGTTGGTCTCAAACAAAGACAATGAGCAGTTCTTC	CASTAQLGMLVSNKDNEQFF
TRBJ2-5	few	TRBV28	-	TGTGCCACCAACCGGGGAAACCAAGAGACCCAGTACTTC	CATNRGNQETQYF
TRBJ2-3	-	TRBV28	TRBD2	TGTGCCAGCAGTGTGGCCGGGACTAGCAATCCAGATACGCAGTATTTT	CASSVAGTSNPDTQYF
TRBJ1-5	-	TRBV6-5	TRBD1	TGTGCCAGCAGTTCCCGACAGGGGGCCCCCGGGCAGCCCCAGCATTTT	CASSSRQGAPGQPQHF
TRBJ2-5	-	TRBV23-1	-	TGCGCCAGCAAGCGGGACCAAGAGACCCAGTACTTC	CASKRDQETQYF
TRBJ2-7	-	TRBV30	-	TGTGCCTGGAGTGTTGGAGGGGGATCCTACGAGCAGTACTTC	CAWSVGGGSYEQYF
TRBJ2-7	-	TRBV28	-	TGTGCCAGCAGCCTAAACTACGAGCAGTACTTC	CASSLNYEQYF
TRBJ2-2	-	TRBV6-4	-	TGTGCCAGCGTGGACCAGAACACCGGGGAGCTGTTTTTT	CASVDQNTGELFF
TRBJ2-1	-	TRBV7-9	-	TGTGCCAGCAGCTTGAATTCGTACAATGAGCAGTTCTTC	CASSLNSYNEQFF
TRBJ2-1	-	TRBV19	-	TGTGCCAGTGCCAAGGGGGAAAGCTCCTACAATGAGCAGTTCTTC	CASAKGESSYNEQFF
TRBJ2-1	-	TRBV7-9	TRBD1	TGTGCCAGCAGCTTAGGGACAGGGAGTGAGCAGTTCTTC	CASSLGTGSEQFF
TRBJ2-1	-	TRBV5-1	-	TGCGCCAGCAGCTTTTTGGGGGGCGATGAGCAGTTCTTC	CASSFLGGDEQFF
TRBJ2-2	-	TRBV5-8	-	TGTGCCAGCAGCCAGGGACACCCCACCGGGGAGCTGTTTTTT	CASSQGHPTGELFF
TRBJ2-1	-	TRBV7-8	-	TGTGCCAGCAGCTTACGACAAAACAATGAGCAGTTCTTC	CASSLRQNNEQFF
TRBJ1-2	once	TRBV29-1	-	TGCAGCGTTGGGGGACGGGGGTCCTATGGCTACACCTTC	CSVGGRGSYGYTF
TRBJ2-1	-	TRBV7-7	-	TGTGCTAGCAGCTCTACCTTTCAATCGGGAAACAATGAGCAGTTCTTC	CASSSTFQSGNNEQFF
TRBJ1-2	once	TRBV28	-	TGTGCCAGCAGTTTAGAGGGTCGGTATGGCTACACCTTC	CASSLEGRYGYTF
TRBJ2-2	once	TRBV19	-	TGTGCCAGTAGTAGCCAGGCAGGCGGGGAGCTGTTTTTT	CASSSQAGGELFF
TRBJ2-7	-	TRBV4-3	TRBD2	TGCGCCAGCAGCCAAGAGAGCGGGGACGAGCAGTACTTC	CASSQESGDEQYF
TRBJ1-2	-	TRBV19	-	TGTGCCAGTAGTATTCGGGGTAACTATGGCTACACCTTC	CASSIRGNYGYTF
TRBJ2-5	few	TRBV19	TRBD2	TGTGCCAGTAGTATCGGAACGGGAGGGCCGGGAGAGACCCAGTACTTC	CASSIGTGGPGETQYF
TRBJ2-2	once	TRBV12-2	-	TGTGCAAGTCGCTTAGCGCGGCGATACAACACCGGGGAGCTGTTTTTT	CASRLARRYNTGELFF
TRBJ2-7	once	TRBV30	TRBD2	TGTGCCTGGATGCGGGGGTTTGCCTACGAGCAGTACTTC	CAWMRGFAYEQYF
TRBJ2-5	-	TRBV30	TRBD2	TGTGCCTGGAGTGTAGCGGGGGCAGGGCAAGAGACCCAGTACTTC	CAWSVAGAGQETQYF
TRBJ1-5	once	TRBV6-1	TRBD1	TGTGCCAGCAGTGACAGAATCACGACAGGGGACCAACCCAGGCCCCAGCATTTT	CASSDRITTGDQPRPQHF
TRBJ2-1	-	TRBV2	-	TGTGCCAGCAGTGTAGGGCTCTACAATGAGCAGTTCTTC	CASSVGLYNEQFF
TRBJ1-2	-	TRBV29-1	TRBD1	TGCAGCGTCCGGACAGGGGGCGACTATGGCTACACCTTC	CSVRTGGDYGYTF
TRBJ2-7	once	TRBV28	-	TGTGCCAGCGTAAGCGGACAGTCCTACGAGCAGTACTTC	CASVSGQSYEQYF
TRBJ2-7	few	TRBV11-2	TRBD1	TGTGCCAGCAGCCCTAGCAGACAGGGTTACGAGCAGTACTTC	CASSPSRQGYEQYF
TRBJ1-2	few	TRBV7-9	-	TGTGCCAGCAGCCTGGGGGTAGCAGGGAATGGCTACACCTTC	CASSLGVAGNGYTF
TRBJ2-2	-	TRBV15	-	TGTGCCACCAAGGGATTTAGAACCGGGGAGCTGTTTTTT	CATKGFRTGELFF
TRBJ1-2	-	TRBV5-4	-	TGTGCCAGCAGCTTGTACCTTAACTATGGCTACACCTTC	CASSLYLNYGYTF
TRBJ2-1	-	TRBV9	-	TGTGCCAGCAGCGTAGGACTAGGTAGCGATGAGCAGTTCTTC	CASSVGLGSDEQFF
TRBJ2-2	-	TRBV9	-	TGTGCCAGCAGCCCCAGACTTCTACAGGTCGGGGAGCTGTTTTTT	CASSPRLLQVGELFF
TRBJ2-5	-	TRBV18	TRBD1	TGTGCCAGCTCACCACGGACAGGGGAAGGGGAGACCCAGTACTTC	CASSPRTGEGETQYF